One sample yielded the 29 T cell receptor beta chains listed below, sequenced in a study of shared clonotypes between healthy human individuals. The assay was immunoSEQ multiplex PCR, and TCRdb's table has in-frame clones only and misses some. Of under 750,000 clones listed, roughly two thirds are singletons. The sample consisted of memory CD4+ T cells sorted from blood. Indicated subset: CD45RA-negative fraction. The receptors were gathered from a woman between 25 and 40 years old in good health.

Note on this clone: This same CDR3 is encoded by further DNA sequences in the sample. The CDR3 coding sequence is TGTGCCAGCAGCCGCCTAGCGGTTACATACAATGAGCAGTTCTTC. It yields the protein CASSRLAVTYNEQFF. V and J are TRBV7-2 and TRBJ2-1, with 7 bases matching TRBD2. Per the germline V gene, CDR1 is SGHTA and CDR2 is FQGNSA. Germline trimming cut 5 bases from V and 4 bases from J; bases unmatched to any gene: 8. The CDR3 is 15 residues long.

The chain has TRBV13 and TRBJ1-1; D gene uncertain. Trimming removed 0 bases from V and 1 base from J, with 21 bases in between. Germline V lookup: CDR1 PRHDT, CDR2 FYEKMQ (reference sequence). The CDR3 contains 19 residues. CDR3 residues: CASSLGLRRETSENTEAFF. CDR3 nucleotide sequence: TGTGCCAGCAGCTTAGGTCTGAGGCGCGAGACAAGCGAGAACACTGAAGCTTTCTTT.

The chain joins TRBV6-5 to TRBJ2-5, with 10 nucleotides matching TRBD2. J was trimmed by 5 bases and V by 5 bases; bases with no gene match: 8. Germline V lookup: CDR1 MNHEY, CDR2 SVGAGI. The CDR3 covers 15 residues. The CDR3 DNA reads TGTGCCAGCAGTCTCCTAGCGGGAGCGGGGGAGACCCAGTACTTC. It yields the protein CASSLLAGAGETQYF.

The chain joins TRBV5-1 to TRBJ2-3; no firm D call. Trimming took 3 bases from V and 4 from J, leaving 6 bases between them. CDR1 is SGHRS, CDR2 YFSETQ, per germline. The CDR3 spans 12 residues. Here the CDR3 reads CASSYGSDTQYF. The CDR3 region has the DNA TGCGCCAGCAGCTACGGATCAGATACGCAGTATTTT.

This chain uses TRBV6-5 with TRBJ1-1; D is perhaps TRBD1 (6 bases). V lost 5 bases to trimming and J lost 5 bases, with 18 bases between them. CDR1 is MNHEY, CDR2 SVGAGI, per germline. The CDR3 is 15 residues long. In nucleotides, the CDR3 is TGTGCCAGCAGTCAAACCTCAGGGGAACGGACTGAAGCTTTCTTT. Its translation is CASSQTSGERTEAFF.

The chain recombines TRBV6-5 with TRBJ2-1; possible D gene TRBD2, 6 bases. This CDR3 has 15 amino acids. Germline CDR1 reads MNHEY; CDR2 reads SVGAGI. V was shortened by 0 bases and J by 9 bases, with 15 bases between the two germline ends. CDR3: CASSYSAGRNGEQFF. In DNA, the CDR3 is TGTGCCAGCAGTTACTCGGCGGGGAGAAACGGTGAGCAGTTCTTC.

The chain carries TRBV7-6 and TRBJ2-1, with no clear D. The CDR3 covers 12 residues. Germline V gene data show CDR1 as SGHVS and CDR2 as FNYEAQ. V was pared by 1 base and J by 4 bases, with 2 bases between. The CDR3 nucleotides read TGTGCCAGCAGCTTAGGATACAATGAGCAGTTCTTC. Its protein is CASSLGYNEQFF.

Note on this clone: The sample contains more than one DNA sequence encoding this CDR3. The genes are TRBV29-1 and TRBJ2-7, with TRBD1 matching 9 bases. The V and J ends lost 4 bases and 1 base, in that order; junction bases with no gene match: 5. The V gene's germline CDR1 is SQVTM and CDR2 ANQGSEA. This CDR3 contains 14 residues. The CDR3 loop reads CSVAGQGPSYEQYF. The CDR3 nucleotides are TGCAGCGTTGCTGGACAGGGGCCATCCTACGAGCAGTACTTC.

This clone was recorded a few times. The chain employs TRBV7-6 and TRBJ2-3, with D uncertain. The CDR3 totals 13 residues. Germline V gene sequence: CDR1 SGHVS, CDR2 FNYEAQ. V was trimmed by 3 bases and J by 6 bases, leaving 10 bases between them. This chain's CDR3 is CASSFTLGDTQYF. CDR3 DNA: TGTGCCAGCAGCTTCACCCTGGGGGATACGCAGTATTTT.

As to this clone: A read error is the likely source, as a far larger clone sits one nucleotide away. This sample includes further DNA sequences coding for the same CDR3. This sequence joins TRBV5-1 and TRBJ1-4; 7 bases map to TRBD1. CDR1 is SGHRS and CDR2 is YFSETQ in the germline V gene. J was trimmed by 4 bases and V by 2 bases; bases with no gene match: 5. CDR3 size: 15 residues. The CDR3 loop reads CASSLGDRDNEKLFF. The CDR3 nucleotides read TGCGCCAGCAGCTTAGGGGACAGAGATAATGAAAAACTGTTTTTT. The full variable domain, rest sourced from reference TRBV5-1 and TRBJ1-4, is KAGVTQTPRYLIKTRGQQVTLSCSPISGHRSVSWYQQTPGQGLQFLFEYFSETQRNKGNFPGRFSGRQFSNSRSEMNVSTLELGDSALYLCASSLGDRDNEKLFFGSGTQLSVL.

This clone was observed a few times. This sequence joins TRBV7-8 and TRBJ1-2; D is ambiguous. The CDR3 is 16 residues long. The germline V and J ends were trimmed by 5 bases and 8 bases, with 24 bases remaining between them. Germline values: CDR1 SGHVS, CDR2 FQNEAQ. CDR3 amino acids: CASSPTPDTARVGYTF. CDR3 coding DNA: TGTGCCAGCAGCCCAACGCCCGACACCGCCCGGGTAGGCTACACCTTC.

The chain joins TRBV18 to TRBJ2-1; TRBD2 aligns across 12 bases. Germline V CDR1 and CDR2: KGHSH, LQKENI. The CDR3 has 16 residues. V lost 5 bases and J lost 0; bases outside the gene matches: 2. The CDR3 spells CASSSTSGSSYNEQFF. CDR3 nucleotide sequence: TGTGCCAGCTCATCGACTAGCGGGAGCTCCTACAATGAGCAGTTCTTC.

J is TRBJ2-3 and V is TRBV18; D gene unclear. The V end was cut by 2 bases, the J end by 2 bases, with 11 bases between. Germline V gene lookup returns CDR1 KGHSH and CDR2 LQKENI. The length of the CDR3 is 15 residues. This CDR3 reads CASSPTSDVTDTQYF. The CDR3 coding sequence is TGTGCCAGCTCACCAACCTCGGATGTCACAGATACGCAGTATTTT.

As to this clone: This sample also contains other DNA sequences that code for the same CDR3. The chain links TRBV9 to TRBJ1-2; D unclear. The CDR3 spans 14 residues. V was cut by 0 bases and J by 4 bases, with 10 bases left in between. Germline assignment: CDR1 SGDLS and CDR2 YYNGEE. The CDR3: CASSVDSAGYGYTF. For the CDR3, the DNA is TGTGCCAGCAGCGTAGATTCCGCTGGCTATGGCTACACCTTC.

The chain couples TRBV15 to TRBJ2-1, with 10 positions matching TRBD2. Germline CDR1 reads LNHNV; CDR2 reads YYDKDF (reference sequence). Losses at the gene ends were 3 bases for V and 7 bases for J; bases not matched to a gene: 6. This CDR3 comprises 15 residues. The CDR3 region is CATSRLAGASNEQFF. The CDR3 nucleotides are TGTGCCACCAGCAGGCTAGCGGGAGCGTCGAATGAGCAGTTCTTC.

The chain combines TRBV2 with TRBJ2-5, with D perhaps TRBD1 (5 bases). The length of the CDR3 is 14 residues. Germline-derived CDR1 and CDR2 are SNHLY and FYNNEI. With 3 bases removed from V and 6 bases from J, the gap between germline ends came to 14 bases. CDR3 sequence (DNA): TGTGCCAGCAGTGATGGCCAGGGCTCCAAGACCCAGTACTTC. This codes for CASSDGQGSKTQYF.

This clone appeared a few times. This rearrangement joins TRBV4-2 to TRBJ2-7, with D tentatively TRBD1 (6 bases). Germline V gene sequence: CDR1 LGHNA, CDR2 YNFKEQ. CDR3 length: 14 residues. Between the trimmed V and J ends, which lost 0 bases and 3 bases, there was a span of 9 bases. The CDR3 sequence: CASSQEQGDYEQYF. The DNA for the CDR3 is TGTGCCAGCAGCCAAGAACAGGGAGACTACGAGCAGTACTTC.

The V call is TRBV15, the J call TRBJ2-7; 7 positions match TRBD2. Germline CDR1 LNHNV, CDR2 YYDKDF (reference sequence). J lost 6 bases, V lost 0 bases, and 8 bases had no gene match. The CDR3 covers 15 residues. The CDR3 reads CATSRDKGTTSEQYF. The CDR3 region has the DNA TGTGCCACCAGCAGAGATAAGGGGACTACGAGCGAGCAGTACTTC.

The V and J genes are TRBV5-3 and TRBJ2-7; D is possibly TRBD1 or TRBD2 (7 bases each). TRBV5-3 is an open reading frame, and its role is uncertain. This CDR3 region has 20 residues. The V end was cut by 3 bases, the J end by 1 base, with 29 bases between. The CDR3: CARSSTGDRRGREASYEQYF. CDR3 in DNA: TGTGCCAGAAGCTCTACAGGGGACCGCCGGGGGAGGGAGGCGTCCTACGAGCAGTACTTC.

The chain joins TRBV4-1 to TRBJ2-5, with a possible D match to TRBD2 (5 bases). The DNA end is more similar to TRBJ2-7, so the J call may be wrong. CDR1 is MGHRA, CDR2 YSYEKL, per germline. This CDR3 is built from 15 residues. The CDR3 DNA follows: TGCGCCAGCAGCCAAGAAGCGGCCGCCAACTACGAGCAGTACTTC. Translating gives CASSQEAAANYEQYF.

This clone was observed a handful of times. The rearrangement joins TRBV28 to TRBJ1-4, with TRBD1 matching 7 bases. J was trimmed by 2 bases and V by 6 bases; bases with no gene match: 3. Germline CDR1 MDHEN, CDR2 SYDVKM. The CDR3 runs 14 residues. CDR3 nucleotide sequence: TGTGCCAGCAGGTGGACAGGTACTAATGAAAAACTGTTTTTT. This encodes CASRWTGTNEKLFF.

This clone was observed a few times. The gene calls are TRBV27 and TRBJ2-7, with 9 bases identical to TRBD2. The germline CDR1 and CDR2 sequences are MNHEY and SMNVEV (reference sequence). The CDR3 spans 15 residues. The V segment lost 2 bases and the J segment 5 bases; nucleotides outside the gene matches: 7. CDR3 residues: CASSLGASGKNEQYF. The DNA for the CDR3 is TGTGCCAGCAGTTTAGGGGCTAGCGGGAAAAACGAGCAGTACTTC.

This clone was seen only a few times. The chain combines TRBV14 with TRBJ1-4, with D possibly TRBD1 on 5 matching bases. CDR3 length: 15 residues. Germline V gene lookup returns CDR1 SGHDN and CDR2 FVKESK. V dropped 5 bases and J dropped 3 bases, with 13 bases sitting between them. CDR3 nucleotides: TGTGCCAGCAGCGCTTGGGGGGGATCTAATGAAAAACTGTTTTTT. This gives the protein CASSAWGGSNEKLFF.

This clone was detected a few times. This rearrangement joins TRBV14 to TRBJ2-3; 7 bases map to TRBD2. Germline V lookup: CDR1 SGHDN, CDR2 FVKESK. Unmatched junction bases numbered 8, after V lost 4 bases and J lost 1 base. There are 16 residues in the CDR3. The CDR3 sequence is CASSPSGTTGTDTQYF. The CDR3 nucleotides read TGTGCCAGCAGCCCCTCCGGGACTACCGGCACAGATACGCAGTATTTT.

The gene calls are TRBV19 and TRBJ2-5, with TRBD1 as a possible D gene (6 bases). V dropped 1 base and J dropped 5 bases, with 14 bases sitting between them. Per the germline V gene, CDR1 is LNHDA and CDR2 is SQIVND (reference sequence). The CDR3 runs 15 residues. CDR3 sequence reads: CASSIVPRGLETQYF. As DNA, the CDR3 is TGTGCCAGTAGTATAGTCCCCAGGGGCTTGGAGACCCAGTACTTC. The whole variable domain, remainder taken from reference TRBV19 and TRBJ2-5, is DGGITQSPKYLFRKEGQNVTLSCEQNLNHDAMYWYRQDPGQGLRLIYYSQIVNDFQKGDIAEGYSVSREKKESFPLTVTSAQKNPTAFYLCASSIVPRGLETQYFGPGTRLLVL.

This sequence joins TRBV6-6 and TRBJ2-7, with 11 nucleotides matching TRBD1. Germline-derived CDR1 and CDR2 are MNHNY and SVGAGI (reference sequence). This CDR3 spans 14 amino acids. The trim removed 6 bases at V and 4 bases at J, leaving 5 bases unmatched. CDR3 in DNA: TGTGCCAGCAGACCGGGACAGGGGGAGTACGAGCAGTACTTC. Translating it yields CASRPGQGEYEQYF.

CDR3 DNA sequence: TGTGCCAGCAGCTCCGATACTGCATACGAGCAGTACTTC. Translation: CASSSDTAYEQYF. The chain couples TRBV7-9 to TRBJ2-7, with D hard to call. CDR3 size: 13 residues. CDR1 and CDR2 from the germline V gene are SEHNR and FQNEAQ (reference sequence). V was pared by 4 bases and J by 4 bases, with 11 bases between.

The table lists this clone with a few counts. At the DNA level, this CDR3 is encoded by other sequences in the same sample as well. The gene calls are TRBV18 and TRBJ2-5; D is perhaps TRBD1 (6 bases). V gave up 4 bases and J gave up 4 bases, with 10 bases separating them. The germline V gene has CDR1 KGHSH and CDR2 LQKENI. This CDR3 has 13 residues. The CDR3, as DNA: TGTGCCAGCTCACGAGGACAGCCAGAGACCCAGTACTTC. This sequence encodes CASSRGQPETQYF.

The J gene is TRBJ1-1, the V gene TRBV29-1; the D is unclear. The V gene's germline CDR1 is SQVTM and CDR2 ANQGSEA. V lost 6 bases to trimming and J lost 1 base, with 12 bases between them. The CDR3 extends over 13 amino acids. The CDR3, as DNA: TGCAGCGTCGGAGGCTCGGGGAACACTGAAGCTTTCTTT. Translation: CSVGGSGNTEAFF.